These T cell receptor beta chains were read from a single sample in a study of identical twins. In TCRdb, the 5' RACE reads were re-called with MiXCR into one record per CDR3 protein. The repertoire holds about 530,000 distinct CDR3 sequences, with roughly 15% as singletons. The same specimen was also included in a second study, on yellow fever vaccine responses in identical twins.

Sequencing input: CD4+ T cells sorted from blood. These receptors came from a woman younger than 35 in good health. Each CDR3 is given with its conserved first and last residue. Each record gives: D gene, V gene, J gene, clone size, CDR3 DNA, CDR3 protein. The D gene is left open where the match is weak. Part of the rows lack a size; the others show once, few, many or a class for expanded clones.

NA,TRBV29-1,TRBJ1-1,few,TGCAGCGTGACAGATATGAACACTGAAGCTTTCTTT,CSVTDMNTEAFF
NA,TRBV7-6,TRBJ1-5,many,TGTGCCAGCAGCTTAAGGCCAGGAGATAGCAATCAGCCCCAGCATTTT,CASSLRPGDSNQPQHF
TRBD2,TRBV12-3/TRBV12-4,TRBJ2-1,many,TGTGCCAGCAGCCCACCGGGACTAGCGGCTTACAATGAGCAGTTCTTC,CASSPPGLAAYNEQFF
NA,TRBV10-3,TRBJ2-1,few,TGTGCCATCACGGGGGACTCGAATGAGCAGTTCTTC,CAITGDSNEQFF
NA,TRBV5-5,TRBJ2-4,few,TGTGCCAGCAGCCCCTGGCCAGGGTTGGGCATTCAGTACTTC,CASSPWPGLGIQYF
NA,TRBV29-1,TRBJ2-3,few,TGCAGCGCCGAAGGAGGGACCCACGATACGCAGTATTTT,CSAEGGTHDTQYF
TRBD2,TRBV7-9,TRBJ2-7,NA,TGTGCCAGCAGCCGAGGGACTAGCGGGAGATATGACGAGCAGTACTTC,CASSRGTSGRYDEQYF
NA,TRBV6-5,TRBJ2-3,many,TGTGCCAGCAGTTACGGGGCAGGGGGCACAGATACGCAGTATTTT,CASSYGAGGTDTQYF
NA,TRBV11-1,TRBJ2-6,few,TGTGCCAGCAGCCCACGATGGGGGACCAACTCTGGGGCCAACGTCCTGACTTTC,CASSPRWGTNSGANVLTF
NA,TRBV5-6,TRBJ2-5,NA,TGTGCCAGCAGCTTCCAACAGGGTAAAGAGACCCAGTACTTC,CASSFQQGKETQYF
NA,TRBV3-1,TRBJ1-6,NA,TGTGCCTGCTGCCAAGATTGGGCGCCAGGGGTTCCCTCCTATAATTCACCCCTCCACTTT,CACCQDWAPGVPSYNSPLHF
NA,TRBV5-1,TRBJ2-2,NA,TGCGCCAGCAGCTCGGGCTTTGTGGGCGGGGAGCTGTTTTTT,CASSSGFVGGELFF
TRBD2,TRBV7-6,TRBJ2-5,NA,TGTGCCAGCAGCGCTTCAGCGGGAGGTTCCGGAGAGACCCAGTACTTC,CASSASAGGSGETQYF
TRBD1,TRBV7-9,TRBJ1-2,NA,TGTGCCAGCAGCGATGTCGGACAGGGGGCGCAGAACTATGGCTACACCTTC,CASSDVGQGAQNYGYTF
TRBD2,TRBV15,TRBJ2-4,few,TGTGCCACCAGCAGCCGACTAGCGGGAGGGCCCTCCGAAGCCAAAAACATTCAGTACTTC,CATSSRLAGGPSEAKNIQYF
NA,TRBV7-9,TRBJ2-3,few,TGTGCCAGCAACGTAAACACAGATACGCAGTATTTT,CASNVNTDTQYF
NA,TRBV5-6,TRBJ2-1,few,TGTGCCAGCAGCTTGTTGTTTGGAAGTGAGCAGTTCTTC,CASSLLFGSEQFF
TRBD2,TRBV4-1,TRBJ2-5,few,TGCGCCAGCAGCCAAGGGGGGACTAGTGGGACCCAGTACTTC,CASSQGGTSGTQYF
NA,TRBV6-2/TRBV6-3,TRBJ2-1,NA,TGTGCCAGCAGCAACGCGGGACGCGACTACAATGAGCAGTTCTTC,CASSNAGRDYNEQFF
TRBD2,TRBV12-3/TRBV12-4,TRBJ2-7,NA,TGTGCCAGCAGTTTTAGCGGGAGGTCGAGCGAGCAGTACTTC,CASSFSGRSSEQYF
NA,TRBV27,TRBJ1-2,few,TGTGCCAGCAGCCCCCAACAGGCGCATGGCTACACCTTC,CASSPQQAHGYTF
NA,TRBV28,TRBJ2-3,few,TGTGCCAGCAGGCCCACTTCCTATACGCAGTATTTT,CASRPTSYTQYF
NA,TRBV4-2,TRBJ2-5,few,TGTGCCAGCAGCCTCCCCCGAGAGGCGGAGCAAGAGACCCAGTACTTC,CASSLPREAEQETQYF
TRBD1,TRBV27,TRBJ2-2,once,TGTGCCAGCAGTTTGGACAGGGGGCCTTACGGGGAGCTGTTTTTT,CASSLDRGPYGELFF
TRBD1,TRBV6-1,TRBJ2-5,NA,TGTGCCAGCAGGGGACCGGGACAGCAAGAGACCCAGTACTTC,CASRGPGQQETQYF
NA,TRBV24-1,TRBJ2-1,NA,TGTGCCACCAGTGACCCGGACTCACACTCCTACAATGAGCAGTTCTTC,CATSDPDSHSYNEQFF
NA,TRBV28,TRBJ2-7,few,TGTGCCAGCAGTTATCAGACAGGAGGCTACGAGCAGTACTTC,CASSYQTGGYEQYF
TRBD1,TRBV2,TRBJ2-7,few,TGTGCCAGCAGTGAAGCGCGTTTAGGACAGGGGGGCTACGAGCAGTACTTC,CASSEARLGQGGYEQYF
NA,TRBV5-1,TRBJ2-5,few,TGCGCCAGCGGAGGGGGGCCCATTGAAGAGACCCAGTACTTC,CASGGGPIEETQYF
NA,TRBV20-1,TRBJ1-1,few,TGCAGTGCTAGAGTTCCTGGGACACTGAACACTGAAGCTTTCTTT,CSARVPGTLNTEAFF
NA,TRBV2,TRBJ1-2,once,TGTGCCAGCAGTGATCCAGGGTTCGTGCCTATGCGCTACACCTTC,CASSDPGFVPMRYTF
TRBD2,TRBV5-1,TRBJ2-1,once,TGCGCCAGCAGCCGGGCTTATCATAGCGGGGGGGCTCTATACAATGAGCAGCTCTTC,CASSRAYHSGGALYNEQLF
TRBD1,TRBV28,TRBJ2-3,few,TGTGCCAGCAGATTCAGGGGGCCGGTAGATACGCAGTATTTT,CASRFRGPVDTQYF
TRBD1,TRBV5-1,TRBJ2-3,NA,TGCGCCAGCGTTACGGGGACAGGAAGCACAGATACGCAGTATTTT,CASVTGTGSTDTQYF
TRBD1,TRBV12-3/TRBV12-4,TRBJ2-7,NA,TGTGCCAGCAGTTACCGGGACAGGTCCTCCTACGAGCAGTACTTC,CASSYRDRSSYEQYF
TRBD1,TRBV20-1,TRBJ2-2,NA,TGCAGTGTCCCTCCGGGACAGGGGTTAACCGGGGAGCTGTTTTTT,CSVPPGQGLTGELFF
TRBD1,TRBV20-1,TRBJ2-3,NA,TGCAGTGCTAGATATCACAGGGGGGATACGCAGTATTTT,CSARYHRGDTQYF
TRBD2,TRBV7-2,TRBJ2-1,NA,TGTGCCAGCAGCCCCTTAGCGGGAGAGTACAATGAGCAGTTCTTC,CASSPLAGEYNEQFF
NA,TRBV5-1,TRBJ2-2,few,TGCGCCAGCACCCTGTTAGCCGGGGGTGGGGAGCTGTTTTTT,CASTLLAGGGELFF
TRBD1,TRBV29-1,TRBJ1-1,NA,TGCAGCGCCTGGACAGGGCAGAACACTGAAGCTTTCTTT,CSAWTGQNTEAFF
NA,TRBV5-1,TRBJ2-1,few,TGCGCCAGCAGCGCAGCGCCGGGAAATGAGCAGTTCTTC,CASSAAPGNEQFF
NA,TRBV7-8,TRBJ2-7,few,TGTGCCAGCAGCACGGACGGGCTGAGTGACGAGCAGTACTTC,CASSTDGLSDEQYF
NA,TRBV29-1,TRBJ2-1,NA,TGCAGCGGACTAACGCAGGTGTATGAGCAGTTCTTC,CSGLTQVYEQFF
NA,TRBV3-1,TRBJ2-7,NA,TGTGCCAGCAGCCAACGTGGTGGGGTAACCTACGAGCAGTACTTC,CASSQRGGVTYEQYF
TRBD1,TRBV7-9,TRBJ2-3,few,TGTGCCAGCAGCTTAGGACAGGGGGCAACAGATACGCAGTATTTT,CASSLGQGATDTQYF
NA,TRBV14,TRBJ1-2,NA,TGTGCCAGCAGCCAAAACATAGGGGGAAATGGCTACACCTTC,CASSQNIGGNGYTF